There are many counts of the clone carrying this TCR beta chain. V dropped 5 bases and J dropped 1 base, with 11 bases sitting between them. The CDR3 has 14 amino acids. Germline CDR1 reads LNHDA; CDR2 reads SQIVND (reference sequence). MiXCR, applied by TCRdb to the PCR reads, yields one record per CDR3 protein. The repertoire holds tens of thousands of distinct CDR3 sequences, nearly 25% seen once, with around 0.97% in the top ten. The sample comes from a study of molecular identifiers for immune sequencing clone quantification. The chain links TRBV19 to TRBJ1-1; weak D call: TRBD1 (5 bases). The receptor's source is a human donor in good health. Some libraries in this study had Jurkat cell RNA spiked in. Sequenced sample: naive CD8+ T cells from blood, with Jurkat cell RNA spiked in. Subset: FACS-sorted CD8+CD4-CCR7+CD45RA+ naive T cells. The CDR3 sequence: CASSFDSSNTEAFF. DNA of the CDR3: TGTGCCAGTAGTTTCGACAGCTCGAACACTGAAGCTTTCTTT. Looking up the rest from reference TRBV19 and TRBJ1-1 gives the full variable domain: DGGITQSPKYLFRKEGQNVTLSCEQNLNHDAMYWYRQDPGQGLRLIYYSQIVNDFQKGDIAEGYSVSREKKESFPLTVTSAQKNPTAFYLCASSFDSSNTEAFFGQGTRLTVV.